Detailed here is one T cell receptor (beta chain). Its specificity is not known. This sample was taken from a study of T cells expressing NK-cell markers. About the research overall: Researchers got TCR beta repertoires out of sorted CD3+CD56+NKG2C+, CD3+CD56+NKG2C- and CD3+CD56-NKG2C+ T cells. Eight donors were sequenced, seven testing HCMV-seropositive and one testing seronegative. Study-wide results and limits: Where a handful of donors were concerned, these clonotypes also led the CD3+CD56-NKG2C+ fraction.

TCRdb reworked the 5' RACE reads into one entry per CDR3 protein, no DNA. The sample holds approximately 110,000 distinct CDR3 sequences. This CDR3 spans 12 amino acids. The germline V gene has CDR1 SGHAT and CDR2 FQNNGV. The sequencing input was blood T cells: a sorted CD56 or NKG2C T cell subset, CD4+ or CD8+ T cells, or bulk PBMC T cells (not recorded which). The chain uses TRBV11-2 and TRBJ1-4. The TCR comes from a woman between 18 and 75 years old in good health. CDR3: CASSLENVKLFF.